One sample yielded the 13 T cell receptor beta chains listed below, sequenced in a study of response to subunit inactivated influenza vaccine (dated by TCRdb to 2017 to 2018). Library method: RT-PCR. The instrument given in TCRdb is Illumina HiSeq 2500. The raw public data were reprocessed by TCRdb itself: fastp quality trimming at Q25, MiXCR clonotype calling, in-frame beta chains only. Identical CDR3 protein sequences are pooled into one entry, listed with their most common genes and DNA. In this sample the table shows roughly 630,000 distinct CDR3 sequences, approximately 14% of which occur a single time. 7.6% of the sample is taken by the ten largest. Source: PBMCs from blood, taken about 14 days before vaccination. The receptors were sampled from a man aged 50-60 years who received an inactivated influenza vaccine. Donor details come from another sample of the same person, matched by shared clones.

This clonotype was seen repeatedly, ten times or more. This sequence joins TRBV7-9 and TRBJ2-3, with 9 bases lining up with TRBD1. CDR1 and CDR2 from the germline V gene are SEHNR and FQNEAQ (reference sequence). Losses at the gene ends were 5 bases for V and 9 bases for J; bases not matched to a gene: 12. The CDR3 runs to 15 residues. CDR3: CASSTSRDRDRTQYF. In nucleotides, the CDR3 is TGTGCCAGCAGCACGTCCCGGGACAGGGATCGGACGCAGTATTTT.

This clonotype was observed a few times. The chain couples TRBV3-1 to TRBJ1-5; D ambiguous. This CDR3 region has 16 residues. From germline, CDR1 is LGHDT and CDR2 YNNKEL (reference sequence). V was trimmed by 1 base and J by 0 bases, leaving 10 bases between them. The CDR3 DNA is TGTGCCAGCAGCCAAGGTAATACATATAGCAATCAGCCCCAGCATTTT. Its protein is CASSQGNTYSNQPQHF. Complete variable domain (other parts from reference TRBV3-1 and TRBJ1-5): DTAVSQTPKYLVTQMGNDKSIKCEQNLGHDTMYWYKQDSKKFLKIMFSYNNKELIINETVPNRFSPKSPDKAHLNLHINSLELGDSAVYFCASSQGNTYSNQPQHFGDGTRLSIL.

This clonotype showed up just a few times. The chain joins TRBV7-9 to TRBJ2-1; D is undetermined. V lost 2 bases and J 5 bases, leaving 7 bases between the germline ends. Germline V lookup: CDR1 SEHNR, CDR2 FQNEAQ (reference sequence). CDR3 length: 13 amino acids. The CDR3 sequence is CASSLLRNNEQFF. DNA for the CDR3: TGTGCCAGCAGCTTATTAAGGAACAATGAGCAGTTCTTC.

This clonotype has only a few counts. This sequence joins TRBV29-1 and TRBJ1-4; maybe TRBD1 (5 bases). The CDR3 length is 13 residues. Per germline, CDR1 SQVTM and CDR2 ANQGSEA. Trimming took off 6 bases at V and 3 bases at J, with 11 bases between the two ends. CDR3 protein: CSVRGNSNEKLFF. As DNA, the CDR3 is TGCAGCGTACGGGGGAACTCTAATGAAAAACTGTTTTTT.

The chain is built from TRBV3-1 and TRBJ2-5; D unresolved. Trimming took 4 bases from V and 4 from J, leaving 13 bases between them. Germline assignment: CDR1 LGHDT and CDR2 YNNKEL (reference sequence). There are 14 residues in the CDR3. CDR3 sequence (DNA): TGTGCCAGCAGCCCCCAATCCAGGAGAGAGACCCAGTACTTC. Translation gives CASSPQSRRETQYF.

This clonotype came up a few times. V usage is TRBV7-9 and J usage is TRBJ2-2; D may be TRBD1 (5 bases). V was shortened by 4 bases and J by 5 bases, with 8 bases between the two germline ends. The CDR3 contains 13 residues. Germline V CDR1 and CDR2: SEHNR, FQNEAQ (reference sequence). The chain's CDR3 is CASSWGWTGELFF. The CDR3 DNA reads TGTGCCAGCAGCTGGGGCTGGACCGGGGAGCTGTTTTTT.

This clonotype was recorded a few times. The CDR3 loop is CASTREGGLAGGRTDTQYF. The DNA of the CDR3 is TGTGCCAGCACCAGGGAAGGTGGACTAGCGGGGGGGCGCACAGATACGCAGTATTTT. The genes are TRBV7-8 and TRBJ2-3, with 15 positions matching TRBD2. Germline V gene lookup returns CDR1 SGHVS and CDR2 FQNEAQ. Trimming cost V 7 bases and J 1 base; bases outside gene matches: 12. The CDR3 runs 19 residues.

The chain combines TRBV6-1 with TRBJ1-5; D not certain. The CDR3 is 15 residues long. The V gene's germline CDR1 is MNHNS and CDR2 SASEGT. With 0 bases removed from V and 0 bases from J, the gap between germline ends came to 6 bases. This chain's CDR3 is CASSEARYSNQPQHF. CDR3 nucleotides: TGTGCCAGCAGTGAAGCACGGTATAGCAATCAGCCCCAGCATTTT.

The genes are TRBV10-3 and TRBJ2-1; D is unclear. Between the trimmed V and J ends, which lost 2 bases and 2 bases, there was a span of 22 bases. This CDR3 is 19 amino acids long. Germline CDR1 reads ENHRY; CDR2 reads SYGVKD. CDR3 nucleotide sequence: TGTGCCATCAGTGAGCCTTCCGTTTATCGACCTCCGCCCTACAATGAGCAGTTCTTC. Encoded protein: CAISEPSVYRPPPYNEQFF.

This chain uses TRBV28 with TRBJ2-4; 8 bases line up with TRBD2. This CDR3 contains 16 residues. Germline trimming cut 6 bases from V and 7 bases from J; bases unmatched to any gene: 14. Germline V gives CDR1 MDHEN, CDR2 SYDVKM. CDR3 nucleotides: TGTGCCAGCAGAAAAAAAGAGGGACTAGTACACAACATTCAGTACTTC. It specifies CASRKKEGLVHNIQYF.

The table lists this clonotype with a few counts. The rearrangement links TRBV6-1 to TRBJ2-4, with D perhaps TRBD1 (6 bases). V was cut by 10 bases and J by 9 bases, with 22 bases left in between. The CDR3 is 14 residues long. Germline CDR1 reads MNHNS; CDR2 reads SASEGT. The CDR3: CATSNQGRQGIQYF. The CDR3 DNA is TGTGCCACGTCAAATCAGGGGCGCCAAGGCATTCAGTACTTC.

This clonotype was observed many times. This sequence joins TRBV5-1 and TRBJ2-6; the D is unclear. The CDR3 has 13 amino acids. The germline gives CDR1 SGHRS, CDR2 YFSETQ. Trimming shortened V by 8 bases and J by 0 bases, and 6 bases separated the two germline ends. The CDR3 sequence: CASQDSGANVLTF. The CDR3 DNA sequence: TGCGCCAGTCAGGACTCTGGGGCCAACGTCCTGACTTTC.

This clonotype came up many times. DNA of the CDR3: TGTGCCAGCGGACGGGGGGGCAATGAGCAGTTCTTC. As protein: CASGRGGNEQFF. The chain couples TRBV6-6 to TRBJ2-1; TRBD2 matches at 8 bases. This CDR3 contains 12 residues. V shed 8 bases, J shed 6 bases, and the junction held 3 bases outside the gene matches. Germline lookup yields CDR1 MNHNY and CDR2 SVGAGI (reference sequence).